This note documents a single T cell receptor beta chain sequence. Its target is unknown. Next came a second PCR, run for about 7 to 12 cycles, which used a sample-barcoded 5' primer along with a J-beta primer mix. TCRdb fed the 5' RACE reads into MiXCR, producing one record per CDR3 protein. This table holds about 760,000 distinct CDR3 sequences, 20% to 25% found once. This entry belongs to a study of blood T cells in healthy people across ages. V was cut by 6 bases and J by 5 bases, with 8 bases left in between. The CDR3 is made up of 12 amino acids. General observations from the study: Shifts in expanded clonotypes may have been confounded by donor CMV status, which was unknown.

A further study also used this sample, focusing on T cells of mothers and their children.

This clonotype was obtained from a boy between 10 and 17 years old in good health. Material for sequencing was blood. V is TRBV12-3 or TRBV12-4 and J is TRBJ1-5; D is uncertain. The CDR3 sequence: CASSPTYQPQHF. The DNA for the CDR3 is TGTGCCAGCAGCCCAACTTATCAGCCCCAGCATTTT.